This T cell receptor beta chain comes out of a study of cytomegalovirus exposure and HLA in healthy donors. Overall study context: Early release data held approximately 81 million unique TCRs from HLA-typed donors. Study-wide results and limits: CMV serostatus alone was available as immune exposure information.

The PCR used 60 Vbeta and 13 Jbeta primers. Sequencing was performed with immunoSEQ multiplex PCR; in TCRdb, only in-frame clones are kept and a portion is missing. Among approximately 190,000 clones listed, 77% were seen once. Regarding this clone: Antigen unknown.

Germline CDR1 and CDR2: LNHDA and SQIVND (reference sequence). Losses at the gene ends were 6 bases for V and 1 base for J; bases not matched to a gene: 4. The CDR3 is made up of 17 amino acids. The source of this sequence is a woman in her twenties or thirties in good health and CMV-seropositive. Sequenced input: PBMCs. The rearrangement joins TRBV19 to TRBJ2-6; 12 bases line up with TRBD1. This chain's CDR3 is CASRRDRGLSGANVLTF. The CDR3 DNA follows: TGTGCCAGTAGGAGGGACAGGGGGCTATCTGGGGCCAACGTCCTGACTTTC. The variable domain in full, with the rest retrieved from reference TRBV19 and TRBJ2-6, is DGGITQSPKYLFRKEGQNVTLSCEQNLNHDAMYWYRQDPGQGLRLIYYSQIVNDFQKGDIAEGYSVSREKKESFPLTVTSAQKNPTAFYLCASRRDRGLSGANVLTFGAGSRLTVL.